The next 25 T cell receptor beta chains were all read from a single sample in a study of spatial heterogeneity in lung cancer. Time point given: blood at routine non-recurrence follow-up after resection. TCRs were sequenced from unsorted whole RNA of tumor, nontumor lung or PBMC. TCRdb recomputed calls from the 5' RACE reads with MiXCR, one row per CDR3 protein. The sample lists about 120,000 distinct CDR3 sequences; 12% were seen once. The sample here was PBMCs, taken at follow-up. The receptors shown here come from a male donor with early-stage non-small cell lung cancer.

The chain is built from TRBV7-9 and TRBJ2-7, with D perhaps TRBD1 or TRBD2 (5 bases each). The CDR3 loop spans 14 amino acids. The V and J ends lost 5 bases and 2 bases respectively, with 13 bases between them. Germline V CDR1 and CDR2: SEHNR, FQNEAQ (reference sequence). The CDR3 loop is CASSERGRAYEQYF. In DNA form, the CDR3 reads TGTGCCAGCAGCGAGAGGGGCAGGGCCTACGAGCAGTACTTC.

A few counts support this clonotype. The rearrangement links TRBV7-2 to TRBJ2-3; D remains ambiguous. Looked up from germline, CDR1 is SGHTA and CDR2 is FQGNSA. Trimming removed 5 bases at V and 7 bases at J, with 7 bases between. This CDR3 region has 11 residues. As DNA, the CDR3 is TGTGCCAGCAGCCTGAGCCATACGCAGTATTTT. Translated, it gives CASSLSHTQYF.

CDR3 nucleotides: TGCGCCAGCACCTCTATTGACAGCTACAATGAGCAGTTCTTC. Amino acids: CASTSIDSYNEQFF. This chain joins TRBV5-1 and TRBJ2-1; D may be TRBD1 (5 bases). The CDR3 is made up of 14 amino acids. The germline CDR1 and CDR2 sequences are SGHRS and YFSETQ. V was cut by 6 bases and J by 3 bases, with 13 bases left in between.

The table lists this clonotype with a few counts. The chain couples TRBV7-9 to TRBJ1-5; D is perhaps TRBD1 (5 bases). Germline V gene sequence: CDR1 SEHNR, CDR2 FQNEAQ (reference sequence). The CDR3 covers 15 residues. Deletions cut 8 bases from V and 2 bases from J, with 16 bases between. Written as DNA, the CDR3 is TGTGCCAGCGCGAGAACGGGAGGGGGCAATCAGCCCCAGCATTTT. Protein sequence: CASARTGGGNQPQHF. Based on the CDR3 plus reference TRBV7-9 and TRBJ1-5, the full variable domain is DTGVSQNPRHKITKRGQNVTFRCDPISEHNRLYWYRQTLGQGPEFLTYFQNEAQLEKSRLLSDRFSAERPKGSFSTLEIQRTEQGDSAMYLCASARTGGGNQPQHFGDGTRLSIL.

This clonotype was found many times. This chain links TRBV7-8 with TRBJ2-5, with 8 positions matching TRBD1. This CDR3 region has 15 residues. Per germline, CDR1 SGHVS and CDR2 FQNEAQ. Unmatched junction bases numbered 8, after V lost 5 bases and J lost 3 bases. DNA for the CDR3: TGTGCCAGCAGCGGCCGGGACAGGAATAAAGAGACCCAGTACTTC. This sequence encodes CASSGRDRNKETQYF.

This clonotype was seen a few times. V and J are TRBV9 and TRBJ2-2, with D hard to call. The CDR3 is made up of 13 amino acids. CDR1 is SGDLS, CDR2 YYNGEE, per germline. Trimming removed 3 bases from V and 3 bases from J, with 6 bases in between. The CDR3 coding sequence is TGTGCCAGCAGCGCCCAACACACCGGGGAGCTGTTTTTT. Its translation: CASSAQHTGELFF.

This clonotype was recorded a few times. The chain uses TRBV7-9 and TRBJ2-3; possibly TRBD2 for D (6 bases). Per the germline V gene, CDR1 is SEHNR and CDR2 is FQNEAQ (reference sequence). The CDR3 has 15 amino acids. V lost 1 base to trimming and J lost 0 bases, with 8 bases between them. CDR3 bases: TGTGCCAGCAGCTTAGAGCGGGCCAGCACAGATACGCAGTATTTT. Its protein product is CASSLERASTDTQYF.

For the CDR3, the DNA is TGCGCCAGCAGCCAAGACTTGACAAATCAGCCCCAGCATTTT. It codes for CASSQDLTNQPQHF. The J gene is TRBJ1-5, the V gene TRBV4-3; no reliable D call. Trimming pared 0 bases from V and 4 bases from J, leaving 7 bases between. The germline CDR1 and CDR2 sequences are LGHNA and YSLEER. The CDR3 contains 14 residues.

At least ten counts were recorded for this clonotype. The chain uses TRBV10-3 and TRBJ2-7; weak D call: TRBD1 (6 bases). Deletions cut 2 bases from V and 6 bases from J, with 8 bases between. This CDR3 contains 12 residues. Germline V gene data show CDR1 as ENHRY and CDR2 as SYGVKD. CDR3 sequence reads: CAISETGFEQYF. The CDR3 region has the DNA TGTGCCATCAGTGAGACAGGGTTCGAGCAGTACTTC.

This clonotype was counted between two and nine times. J is TRBJ2-3 and V is TRBV7-2, with TRBD1 as a possible D gene (5 bases). Trimming shortened V by 5 bases and J by 2 bases, and 11 bases separated the two germline ends. The CDR3 runs to 14 residues. Per germline, CDR1 SGHTA and CDR2 FQGNSA. CDR3 amino acids: CASSHRQSTDTQYF. In nucleotides, the CDR3 is TGTGCCAGCAGCCACCGACAGTCCACAGATACGCAGTATTTT.

This clonotype was counted only a few times. The rearrangement uses TRBV7-2 and TRBJ2-1; D is unresolved. Germline V gives CDR1 SGHTA, CDR2 FQGNSA. The CDR3 is made up of 16 amino acids. V gave up 8 bases and J gave up 2 bases, with 19 bases separating them. In DNA form, the CDR3 reads TGTGCCAGCGTAAAGGGCCGGTGGGTTCCCTACAATGAGCAGTTCTTC. This translates into CASVKGRWVPYNEQFF.

In this sample, this clonotype turned up many times. V and J are TRBV28 and TRBJ1-5; 9 bases are a match to TRBD1. With 6 bases clipped from V and 7 bases from J, the junction kept 4 bases outside the gene matches. The CDR3 runs 13 residues. The germline V gene encodes CDR1 MDHEN and CDR2 SYDVKM. The CDR3: CASSTGGRQPQHF. Here the CDR3 DNA reads TGTGCCAGCAGCACAGGGGGCCGGCAGCCCCAGCATTTT.

The chain links TRBV28 to TRBJ2-2; no definite D call. This CDR3 is 13 amino acids long. The germline gives CDR1 MDHEN, CDR2 SYDVKM. V was trimmed by 8 bases and J by 4 bases, leaving 11 bases between them. CDR3 sequence: CASGRIITGELFF. The CDR3 DNA reads as TGTGCCAGCGGCAGAATCATCACCGGGGAGCTGTTTTTT.

At least ten counts were recorded for this clonotype. This chain uses TRBV20-1 with TRBJ1-6; D gene uncertain. Deletions cut 1 base from V and 5 bases from J, with 9 bases between. This CDR3 is built from 14 residues. In germline, CDR1 is DFQATT, CDR2 SNEGSKA (reference sequence). DNA of the CDR3: TGCAGTGCTAGAGGGGCCACAGATAATTCACCCCTCCACTTT. Amino acids: CSARGATDNSPLHF.

The table lists this clonotype with many counts. V usage is TRBV7-9 and J usage is TRBJ2-7, with D unclear. The CDR3 has 14 residues. Trimming pared 7 bases from V and 0 bases from J, leaving 13 bases between. Germline V gene lookup returns CDR1 SEHNR and CDR2 FQNEAQ (reference sequence). CDR3 protein: CASTPSSRSYEQYF. In DNA, the CDR3 is TGTGCCAGCACCCCTTCGAGCCGCTCCTACGAGCAGTACTTC.

This clonotype has just a few counts. This rearrangement joins TRBV12-3 or TRBV12-4 to TRBJ2-3, with TRBD2 matching 11 bases. V lost 5 bases and J lost 0; bases outside the gene matches: 7. This CDR3 comprises 17 residues. DNA of the CDR3: TGTGCCAGCAGTCCGGGACTAGCGGTGACTAGCACAGATACGCAGTATTTT. Its protein is CASSPGLAVTSTDTQYF.

This clonotype has just a few counts. J is TRBJ2-7 and V is TRBV11-2; D possibly corresponds to TRBD1 (6 bases). The CDR3 has 14 residues. The germline V and J ends were trimmed by 1 base and 3 bases, with 10 bases remaining between them. Germline CDR1 SGHAT, CDR2 FQNNGV. For the CDR3, the DNA is TGTGCCAGCAGCTTAGCGACAGGCTACTACGAGCAGTACTTC. It encodes CASSLATGYYEQYF.

This clonotype was observed a few times. J is TRBJ1-1 and V is TRBV9; a weak D match, TRBD1 (5 bases). V lost 3 bases to trimming and J lost 10 bases, with 10 bases between them. Germline assignment: CDR1 SGDLS and CDR2 YYNGEE. CDR3 length equals 11 residues. The CDR3 coding sequence is TGTGCCAGCAGCGGTGGGCAGGGAGCTTTCTTT. This encodes CASSGGQGAFF.

This clonotype has more than one count but fewer than ten. The chain recombines TRBV4-1 with TRBJ1-2; TRBD1 might be the D (6 bases). V was cut by 4 bases and J by 6 bases, with 12 bases left in between. The CDR3 consists of 13 residues. The V gene's germline CDR1 is MGHRA and CDR2 YSYEKL. The CDR3 DNA is TGCGCCAGCAGCCCCAGGACAGCGAATGGCTACACCTTC. Protein: CASSPRTANGYTF.

The rearrangement links TRBV2 to TRBJ1-5; a possible D gene is TRBD1 (6 bases). CDR3 length equals 12 residues. Looked up from germline, CDR1 is SNHLY and CDR2 is FYNNEI. V was shortened by 8 bases and J by 6 bases, with 11 bases between the two germline ends. CDR3 sequence: CASGGLRQPQHF. CDR3 bases: TGTGCCAGCGGGGGGCTTCGTCAGCCCCAGCATTTT.

The DNA of the CDR3 is TGTGCCAGTAGTTCCGAGGCGGGGGGATCCTACAATGAGCAGTTCTTC. Amino acids: CASSSEAGGSYNEQFF. This chain uses TRBV19 with TRBJ2-1, with 8 bases aligning to TRBD2. Germline assignment: CDR1 LNHDA and CDR2 SQIVND (reference sequence). CDR3 size: 16 residues. Trimming removed 5 bases from V and 1 base from J; junction bases left unmatched: 7.

The V and J genes are TRBV12-3 or TRBV12-4 and TRBJ1-5, with D possibly TRBD1 on 5 matching bases. V was clipped by 5 bases and J by 3 bases, with 17 bases between them. CDR3 length equals 16 residues. The CDR3 sequence: CASSPTTGTFNQPQHF. In DNA, the CDR3 is TGTGCCAGCAGTCCGACTACCGGGACGTTCAATCAGCCCCAGCATTTT.

This clonotype was picked up many times. The V and J genes are TRBV5-5 and TRBJ2-7, with 7 bases that match TRBD2. Trimming cost V 4 bases and J 3 bases; bases outside gene matches: 7. Germline CDR1 and CDR2: SGHKS and YYEKEE (reference sequence). This CDR3 is built from 14 residues. CDR3 in amino acids: CASSLLGRDYEQYF. The CDR3 nucleotides read TGTGCCAGCAGCCTACTTGGGAGGGACTACGAGCAGTACTTC.

V usage is TRBV6-5 and J usage is TRBJ1-4; weak D call: TRBD1 (6 bases). This CDR3 comprises 14 residues. Germline loops: CDR1 MNHEY, CDR2 SVGAGI. V was trimmed by 0 bases and J by 7 bases, leaving 9 bases between them. Here the CDR3 DNA reads TGTGCCAGCAGTTACTCGGGGGGCGGTGAAAAACTGTTTTTT. Its protein is CASSYSGGGEKLFF.

The chain links TRBV7-6 to TRBJ2-7; D possibly corresponds to TRBD1 (5 bases). In germline, CDR1 is SGHVS, CDR2 FNYEAQ. V was clipped by 1 base and J by 2 bases, with 9 bases between them. The CDR3 length is 14 residues. This CDR3 reads CASSLGQGTYEQYF. CDR3 bases: TGTGCCAGCAGCTTAGGGCAGGGCACCTACGAGCAGTACTTC.